These T cell receptor beta chains were read from a single sample in a study of cytomegalovirus exposure and HLA in healthy donors. This table comes from immunoSEQ multiplex PCR, and its TCRdb copy is limited to in-frame clones, with some not included. The data contain 150,000 to 200,000 clones, about 90% of them seen just once; the ten biggest clones take up about 1%. Sample: PBMCs. The receptors were gathered from a boy aged 2 to 10 in good health and CMV-seronegative. CDR3s include the opening cysteine and the closing phenylalanine or tryptophan. Fields, in order: CDR3 protein, CDR3 DNA, clone size, J gene, V gene, D gene. The D gene is left open where the match is weak. Clone size is stated in some rows and not others, as once, few, many or a class when expanded.

CDR3 protein: CASSAQGATNEKLFF
CDR3 DNA: TGTGCCAGCAGCGCACAGGGGGCAACTAATGAAAAACTGTTTTTT
clone size: once
J gene: TRBJ1-4
V gene: TRBV9
D gene: TRBD1

CDR3 protein: CASSLVGALAGINEQFF
CDR3 DNA: TGTGCCAGCAGCTTAGTAGGGGCCCTAGCGGGGATCAATGAGCAGTTCTTC
clone size: few
J gene: TRBJ2-1
V gene: TRBV7-6
D gene: TRBD2

CDR3 protein: CASFVASSGNTIYF
CDR3 DNA: TGTGCCAGCTTTGTCGCCAGCTCTGGAAACACCATATATTTT
clone size: NA
J gene: TRBJ1-3
V gene: TRBV7-9
D gene: NA

CDR3 protein: CASSLGQGASTEAFF
CDR3 DNA: TGTGCCAGCAGCCTCGGACAGGGGGCAAGCACTGAAGCTTTCTTT
clone size: NA
J gene: TRBJ1-1
V gene: TRBV7-2
D gene: TRBD1

CDR3 protein: CASSPRTGTTEAFF
CDR3 DNA: TGTGCCAGCAGCCCAAGGACAGGGACCACTGAAGCTTTCTTT
clone size: NA
J gene: TRBJ1-1
V gene: TRBV5-4
D gene: TRBD1

CDR3 protein: CAREHRERGGSPLREGPYEQYF
CDR3 DNA: TGTGCCAGGGAACACCGGGAAAGGGGGGGATCGCCTTTGCGGGAGGGCCCCTACGAGCAGTACTTC
clone size: NA
J gene: TRBJ2-7
V gene: TRBV18
D gene: TRBD2

CDR3 protein: CAWSYGRSNTEAFF
CDR3 DNA: TGTGCCTGGAGTTACGGCAGGTCAAACACTGAAGCTTTCTTT
clone size: NA
J gene: TRBJ1-1
V gene: TRBV30
D gene: NA

CDR3 protein: CASSQGTAGVNEKLFF
CDR3 DNA: TGTGCCAGCAGCCAAGGGACAGCGGGGGTTAATGAAAAACTGTTTTTT
clone size: NA
J gene: TRBJ1-4
V gene: TRBV5-6
D gene: TRBD1

CDR3 protein: CASSEADTEAFF
CDR3 DNA: TGTGCCAGCAGTGAAGCCGACACTGAAGCTTTCTTT
clone size: few
J gene: TRBJ1-1
V gene: TRBV6-1
D gene: NA

CDR3 protein: CASAQQGGGGYGYTF
CDR3 DNA: TGTGCCAGTGCGCAGCAGGGCGGGGGAGGATATGGCTACACCTTC
clone size: NA
J gene: TRBJ1-2
V gene: TRBV19
D gene: NA

CDR3 protein: CASGWNMNTEAFF
CDR3 DNA: TGTGCCTCAGGGTGGAACATGAACACTGAAGCTTTCTTT
clone size: NA
J gene: TRBJ1-1
V gene: TRBV30
D gene: NA

CDR3 protein: CASSRGLAGGLSSYNEQFF
CDR3 DNA: TGCGCCAGCAGCCGCGGACTAGCGGGGGGGCTTAGCTCCTACAATGAGCAGTTCTTC
clone size: NA
J gene: TRBJ2-1
V gene: TRBV5-1
D gene: TRBD2

CDR3 protein: CASSLPGGPLEQFF
CDR3 DNA: TGTGCCAGCAGTTTGCCGGGGGGGCCGCTTGAGCAGTTCTTC
clone size: once
J gene: TRBJ2-1
V gene: TRBV28
D gene: TRBD2

CDR3 protein: CASSLAFAGQLAYEQYF
CDR3 DNA: TGTGCCAGCAGCTTAGCCTTCGCGGGCCAGTTAGCCTACGAGCAGTACTTC
clone size: NA
J gene: TRBJ2-7
V gene: TRBV11-2
D gene: NA

CDR3 protein: CASSLWVRGAGNTIYF
CDR3 DNA: TGCGCCAGCAGCTTATGGGTGCGCGGGGCTGGAAACACCATATATTTT
clone size: NA
J gene: TRBJ1-3
V gene: TRBV5-1
D gene: NA

CDR3 protein: CASSHVGAGATDTQYF
CDR3 DNA: TGTGCCAGCAGCCACGTTGGAGCGGGAGCGACAGATACGCAGTATTTT
clone size: NA
J gene: TRBJ2-3
V gene: TRBV4-2
D gene: TRBD2

CDR3 protein: CASSYGGTQNAQFF
CDR3 DNA: TGTGCCAGCAGTTACGGGGGGACCCAGAATGCGCAGTTCTTC
clone size: NA
J gene: TRBJ2-1
V gene: TRBV6-5
D gene: NA

CDR3 protein: CASTGEGYEQFF
CDR3 DNA: TGTGCCAGCACGGGAGAGGGCTATGAGCAGTTCTTC
clone size: NA
J gene: TRBJ2-1
V gene: TRBV2
D gene: NA

CDR3 protein: CASSFRGSGGYTF
CDR3 DNA: TGTGCCAGCAGCTTCCGGGGAAGTGGAGGCTACACCTTC
clone size: NA
J gene: TRBJ1-2
V gene: TRBV5-8
D gene: NA

CDR3 protein: CASSQLARKDEQFF
CDR3 DNA: TGTGCCAGCAGCCAACTAGCCCGGAAGGATGAGCAGTTCTTC
clone size: NA
J gene: TRBJ2-1
V gene: TRBV14
D gene: NA

CDR3 protein: CASSFFGLAGDAKNIQYF
CDR3 DNA: TGCGCCAGCAGCTTTTTCGGACTAGCGGGAGATGCCAAAAACATTCAGTACTTC
clone size: NA
J gene: TRBJ2-4
V gene: TRBV5-1
D gene: TRBD2

CDR3 protein: CASSESFSYLVAFF
CDR3 DNA: TGTGCCAGCAGTGAAAGTTTTAGTTACTTGGTTGCTTTCTTT
clone size: NA
J gene: TRBJ1-1
V gene: TRBV6-1
D gene: NA

CDR3 protein: CATSRESGAEAFF
CDR3 DNA: TGTGCCACCAGCAGAGAATCAGGGGCTGAAGCTTTCTTT
clone size: NA
J gene: TRBJ1-1
V gene: TRBV15
D gene: NA

CDR3 protein: CASSLKPGIGYTF
CDR3 DNA: TGTGCCAGCAGTTTAAAGCCAGGGATTGGCTACACCTTC
clone size: NA
J gene: TRBJ1-2
V gene: TRBV7-3
D gene: NA

CDR3 protein: CASSPPSQVGSYNEQFF
CDR3 DNA: TGTGCCAGCAGCCCGCCATCACAGGTGGGCTCCTACAATGAGCAGTTCTTC
clone size: NA
J gene: TRBJ2-1
V gene: TRBV7-6
D gene: NA

CDR3 protein: CASSPGTGRTGELFF
CDR3 DNA: TGCGCCAGCAGCCCCGGGACAGGGAGGACCGGGGAGCTGTTTTTT
clone size: few
J gene: TRBJ2-2
V gene: TRBV4-1
D gene: TRBD1

CDR3 protein: CASSPLGEKLFF
CDR3 DNA: TGTGCCAGCTCACCCCTCGGGGAAAAACTGTTTTTT
clone size: NA
J gene: TRBJ1-4
V gene: TRBV18
D gene: NA

CDR3 protein: CAIKGQKTYNEQFF
CDR3 DNA: TGTGCCATCAAGGGGCAAAAAACCTACAATGAGCAGTTCTTC
clone size: NA
J gene: TRBJ2-1
V gene: TRBV10-3
D gene: NA

CDR3 protein: CASSLGQANEQFF
CDR3 DNA: TGCGCCAGCAGCTTGGGACAGGCCAATGAGCAGTTCTTC
clone size: NA
J gene: TRBJ2-1
V gene: TRBV5-1
D gene: NA

CDR3 protein: CASSWRGQGGNTIYF
CDR3 DNA: TGCGCCAGCAGCTGGCGGGGACAGGGAGGAAACACCATATATTTT
clone size: NA
J gene: TRBJ1-3
V gene: TRBV5-1
D gene: TRBD1

CDR3 protein: CASSRDIDNEQFF
CDR3 DNA: TGCGCCAGCAGCCGGGACATCGACAATGAGCAGTTCTTC
clone size: NA
J gene: TRBJ2-1
V gene: TRBV5-1
D gene: NA

CDR3 protein: CASTPGPGLHF
CDR3 DNA: TGTGCCAGCACCCCCGGTCCCGGCCTCCACTTT
clone size: NA
J gene: TRBJ1-6
V gene: TRBV6-1
D gene: NA

CDR3 protein: CASSASTGAETQYF
CDR3 DNA: TGCGCCAGCAGCGCTTCGACAGGGGCAGAGACCCAGTACTTC
clone size: NA
J gene: TRBJ2-5
V gene: TRBV5-1
D gene: TRBD1

CDR3 protein: CASKTGSSYNSPLHF
CDR3 DNA: TGTGCCAGCAAGACCGGGAGCTCCTATAATTCACCCCTCCACTTT
clone size: NA
J gene: TRBJ1-6
V gene: TRBV6-5
D gene: NA

CDR3 protein: CASTGSWPLTDTQYF
CDR3 DNA: TGTGCCAGCACCGGGAGTTGGCCCCTCACAGATACGCAGTATTTT
clone size: NA
J gene: TRBJ2-3
V gene: TRBV6-5
D gene: NA

CDR3 protein: CASRQAQVYEQYF
CDR3 DNA: TGTGCCAGTCGACAGGCCCAGGTCTACGAGCAGTACTTC
clone size: NA
J gene: TRBJ2-7
V gene: TRBV6-1
D gene: NA

CDR3 protein: CASSVGLGLDSEQYF
CDR3 DNA: TGTGCCAGCAGCGTAGGATTGGGACTGGACTCTGAGCAGTACTTC
clone size: NA
J gene: TRBJ2-7
V gene: TRBV9
D gene: NA

CDR3 protein: CASSQATGTGGEKLFF
CDR3 DNA: TGTGCCAGCAGCCAAGCGACCGGGACAGGGGGTGAAAAACTGTTTTTT
clone size: NA
J gene: TRBJ1-4
V gene: TRBV4-2
D gene: TRBD1

CDR3 protein: CASSFQGAGNQPQHF
CDR3 DNA: TGTGCCAGTAGTTTCCAGGGGGCAGGCAATCAGCCCCAGCATTTT
clone size: NA
J gene: TRBJ1-5
V gene: TRBV19
D gene: TRBD1

CDR3 protein: CASSLAPSILAGTGELFF
CDR3 DNA: TGTGCCAGCAGCTTAGCTCCAAGTATACTAGCTGGCACCGGGGAGCTGTTTTTT
clone size: NA
J gene: TRBJ2-2
V gene: TRBV7-9
D gene: NA

CDR3 protein: CASIAGASYEQYF
CDR3 DNA: TGTGCCAGCATTGCAGGGGCATCCTACGAGCAGTACTTC
clone size: NA
J gene: TRBJ2-7
V gene: TRBV6-1
D gene: NA

CDR3 protein: CASSPTSGSNTGELFF
CDR3 DNA: TGTGCCAGCAGCCCAACTAGCGGGTCGAACACCGGGGAGCTGTTTTTT
clone size: NA
J gene: TRBJ2-2
V gene: TRBV11-3
D gene: TRBD2

CDR3 protein: CASSPLAGATVDTQYF
CDR3 DNA: TGTGCCAGCTCACCACTAGCGGGAGCCACGGTAGATACGCAGTATTTT
clone size: once
J gene: TRBJ2-3
V gene: TRBV18
D gene: TRBD2

CDR3 protein: CASSLEQGRFYEQYF
CDR3 DNA: TGTGCCAGCAGTCTCGAACAGGGAAGATTCTACGAGCAGTACTTC
clone size: NA
J gene: TRBJ2-7
V gene: TRBV27
D gene: NA

CDR3 protein: CASSHRTGSGANVLTF
CDR3 DNA: TGTGCCAGCAGTCATAGGACAGGTTCGGGGGCCAACGTCCTGACTTTC
clone size: NA
J gene: TRBJ2-6
V gene: TRBV9
D gene: TRBD1

CDR3 protein: CASGQVLYEQYF
CDR3 DNA: TGTGCCAGCGGACAGGTTTTGTACGAGCAGTACTTC
clone size: NA
J gene: TRBJ2-7
V gene: TRBV27
D gene: TRBD1

CDR3 protein: CASTHTDYEQYF
CDR3 DNA: TGTGCCAGCACCCACACAGATTACGAGCAGTACTTC
clone size: NA
J gene: TRBJ2-7
V gene: TRBV28
D gene: NA

CDR3 protein: CASSMTSVKETQYF
CDR3 DNA: TGCGCCAGCAGTATGACTAGCGTCAAAGAGACCCAGTACTTC
clone size: NA
J gene: TRBJ2-5
V gene: TRBV5-1
D gene: TRBD2

CDR3 protein: CASSERRRSSYNEQFF
CDR3 DNA: TGTGCCAGCAGTGAACGCCGGAGAAGCTCCTACAATGAGCAGTTCTTC
clone size: NA
J gene: TRBJ2-1
V gene: TRBV6-1
D gene: NA

CDR3 protein: CASSPHRGETEAFF
CDR3 DNA: TGTGCCAGCAGCCCCCACAGGGGTGAAACTGAAGCTTTCTTT
clone size: NA
J gene: TRBJ1-1
V gene: TRBV7-8
D gene: TRBD1

CDR3 protein: CASSTQGYTEAFF
CDR3 DNA: TGTGCCAGCAGCACCCAGGGGTACACTGAAGCTTTCTTT
clone size: NA
J gene: TRBJ1-1
V gene: TRBV7-3
D gene: NA

CDR3 protein: CASSLDGVGEAFF
CDR3 DNA: TGCGCCAGCAGCTTGGACGGGGTAGGTGAAGCTTTCTTT
clone size: NA
J gene: TRBJ1-1
V gene: TRBV5-1
D gene: NA

CDR3 protein: CASSVDDRGFLRPLHF
CDR3 DNA: TGTGCCAGCAGCGTGGATGACAGGGGATTTTTGAGACCCCTCCACTTT
clone size: NA
J gene: TRBJ1-6
V gene: TRBV7-2
D gene: TRBD1

CDR3 protein: CASSRHSDRNYGYTF
CDR3 DNA: TGTGCCAGTAGTCGTCACTCGGACAGAAACTATGGCTACACCTTC
clone size: NA
J gene: TRBJ1-2
V gene: TRBV19
D gene: NA

CDR3 protein: CASRLGRGRRFDVEAFF
CDR3 DNA: TGTGCCAGCAGACTAGGTCGCGGGAGGAGGTTTGACGTCGAAGCTTTCTTT
clone size: NA
J gene: TRBJ1-1
V gene: TRBV11-2
D gene: NA

CDR3 protein: CASRALDRGLSYEQYF
CDR3 DNA: TGTGCCAGCAGAGCGTTGGACAGGGGGCTCTCCTACGAGCAGTACTTC
clone size: NA
J gene: TRBJ2-7
V gene: TRBV28
D gene: TRBD1

CDR3 protein: CASSLLAGEDTQYF
CDR3 DNA: TGTGCCAGCAGCTTACTAGCGGGCGAAGATACGCAGTATTTT
clone size: few
J gene: TRBJ2-3
V gene: TRBV11-2
D gene: TRBD2

CDR3 protein: CASSLTGFGNTIYF
CDR3 DNA: TGTGCCAGCAGTCTGACAGGGTTTGGAAACACCATATATTTT
clone size: few
J gene: TRBJ1-3
V gene: TRBV5-6
D gene: TRBD1